The clone carrying this T cell receptor beta chain was found many times. This sample is drawn from a study of T cells in Graves' hyperthyroidism and ophthalmopathy. Amplified TCR beta CDR3 regions came from RNA transcripts. When the TCR CDR3 underwent first-round RT-PCR, the HTBI primer set was used. TCRdb reprocessed the multiplex PCR reads via MiXCR and lists one record per CDR3 protein. Of hundreds of thousands of distinct CDR3 sequences listed, about 14% are singletons. The V and J ends lost 4 bases and 2 bases, in that order; junction bases with no gene match: 4. In germline, CDR1 is SGHAT, CDR2 FQNNGV. CDR3 length equals 16 residues.

Source material: blood. V usage is TRBV11-2 and J usage is TRBJ1-4; TRBD1 matches at 10 bases. The source is a man aged 18 to 30 with Graves' ophthalmopathy. CDR3 residues: CASSSTGGATNEKLFF. In nucleotides, the CDR3 is TGTGCCAGCAGCTCGACAGGGGGCGCGACTAATGAAAAACTGTTTTTT.